One TCR beta chain is described in this entry. The V gene lost 0 bases and the J gene lost 8 bases, with 14 bases spanning the gap. The CDR3 contains 14 residues. Germline assignment: CDR1 GTSNPN and CDR2 SVGIG (reference sequence). The data belong to a study of blood T cell repertoires in COVID-19. On the study more broadly: Collection of acute and convalescent COVID-19 samples took place in the United States, Italy and Spain.

The method was immunoSEQ multiplex PCR; TCRdb's version includes in-frame clones alone and lacks a portion of them. The repertoire holds roughly 140,000 clones, with around 80% as singletons. This receptor was identified in a man aged 45-65 years who had recovered from COVID-19. The source material was PBMCs or T cells enriched from blood (not recorded which). The chain joins TRBV30 to TRBJ2-1; D perhaps matches TRBD1 (6 bases). Here the CDR3 reads CAWSVGAGDYEQFF. CDR3 in DNA: TGTGCCTGGAGTGTAGGTGCAGGGGATTATGAGCAGTTCTTC.